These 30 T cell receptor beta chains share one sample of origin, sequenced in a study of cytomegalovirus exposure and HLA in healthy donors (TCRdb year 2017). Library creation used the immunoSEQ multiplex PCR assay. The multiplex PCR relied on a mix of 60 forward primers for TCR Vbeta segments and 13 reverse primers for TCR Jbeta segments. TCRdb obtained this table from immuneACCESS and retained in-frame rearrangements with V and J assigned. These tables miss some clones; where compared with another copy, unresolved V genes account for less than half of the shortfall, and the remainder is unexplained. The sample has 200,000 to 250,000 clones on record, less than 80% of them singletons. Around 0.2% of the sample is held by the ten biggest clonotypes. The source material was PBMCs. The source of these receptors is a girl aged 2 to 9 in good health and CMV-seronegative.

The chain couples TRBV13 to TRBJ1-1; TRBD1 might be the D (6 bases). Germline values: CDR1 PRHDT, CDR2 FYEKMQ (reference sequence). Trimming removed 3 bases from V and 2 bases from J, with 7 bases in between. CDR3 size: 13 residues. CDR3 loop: CASSLDSNTEAFF. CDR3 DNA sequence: TGTGCCAGCAGCTTGGACAGCAACACTGAAGCTTTCTTT.

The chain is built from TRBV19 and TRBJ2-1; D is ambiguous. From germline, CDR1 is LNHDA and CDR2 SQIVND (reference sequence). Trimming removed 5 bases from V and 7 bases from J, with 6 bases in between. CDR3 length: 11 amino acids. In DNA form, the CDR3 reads TGTGCCAGTAGTTGGCGGAATGAGCAGTTCTTC. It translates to CASSWRNEQFF.

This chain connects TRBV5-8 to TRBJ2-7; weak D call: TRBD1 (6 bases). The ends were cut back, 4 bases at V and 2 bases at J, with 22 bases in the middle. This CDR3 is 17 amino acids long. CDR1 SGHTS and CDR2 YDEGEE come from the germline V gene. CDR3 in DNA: TGTGCCAGCAGCGCTGGACTGGACAGCCTCACTACCTACGAGCAGTACTTC. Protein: CASSAGLDSLTTYEQYF.

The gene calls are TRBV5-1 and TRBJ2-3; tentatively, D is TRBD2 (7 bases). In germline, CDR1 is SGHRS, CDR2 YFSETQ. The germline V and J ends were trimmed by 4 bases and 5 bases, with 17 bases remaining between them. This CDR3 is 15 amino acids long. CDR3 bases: TGCGCCAGCAGCCCCCAGGGCGGGGGCAAAGATACGCAGTATTTT. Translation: CASSPQGGGKDTQYF.

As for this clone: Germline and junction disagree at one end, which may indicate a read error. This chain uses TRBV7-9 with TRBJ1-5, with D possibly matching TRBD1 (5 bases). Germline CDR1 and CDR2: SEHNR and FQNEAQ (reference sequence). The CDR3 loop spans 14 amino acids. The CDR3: CASSSLPGNRPQHF. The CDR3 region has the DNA TGTGCCAGCAGCTCGCTGCCAGGGAATCGGCCCCAGCATTTT.

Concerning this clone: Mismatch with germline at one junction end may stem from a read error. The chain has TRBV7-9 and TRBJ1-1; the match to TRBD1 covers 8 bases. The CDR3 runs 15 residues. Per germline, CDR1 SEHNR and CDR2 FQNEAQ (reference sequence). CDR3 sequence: CSSSSRQGAQTEAFF. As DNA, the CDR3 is TGTTCCAGCAGCTCGAGGCAGGGGGCGCAGACTGAAGCTTTCTTT. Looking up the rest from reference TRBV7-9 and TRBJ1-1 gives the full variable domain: DTGVSQNPRHKITKRGQNVTFRCDPISEHNRLYWYRQTLGQGPEFLTYFQNEAQLEKSRLLSDRFSAERPKGSFSTLEIQRTEQGDSAMYLCSSSSRQGAQTEAFFGQGTRLTVV.

CDR3 in amino acids: CSARGQGNYEQYF. The CDR3, as DNA: TGCAGTGCTCGAGGACAGGGAAACTACGAGCAGTACTTC. The V and J genes are TRBV29-1 and TRBJ2-7, with 8 bases lining up with TRBD1. The CDR3 runs to 13 residues. Germline V gives CDR1 SQVTM, CDR2 ANQGSEA.

DNA of the CDR3: TGTGCCAGCTCACCGGGACAGGGAGTGTCTGGGGCCAACGTCCTGACTTTC. Protein sequence: CASSPGQGVSGANVLTF. The chain recombines TRBV18 with TRBJ2-6; 9 bases align to TRBD1. This CDR3 is built from 17 residues. Germline assignment: CDR1 KGHSH and CDR2 LQKENI. V gave up 3 bases and J gave up 1 base; unmatched junction bases: 4.

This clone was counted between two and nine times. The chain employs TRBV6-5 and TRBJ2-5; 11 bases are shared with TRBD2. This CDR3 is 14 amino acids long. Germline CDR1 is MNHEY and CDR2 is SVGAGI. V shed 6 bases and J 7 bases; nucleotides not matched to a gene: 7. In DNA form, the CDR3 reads TGTGCCAGCAGCCGACTAGCGGGGTCTGTGACCCAGTACTTC. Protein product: CASSRLAGSVTQYF.

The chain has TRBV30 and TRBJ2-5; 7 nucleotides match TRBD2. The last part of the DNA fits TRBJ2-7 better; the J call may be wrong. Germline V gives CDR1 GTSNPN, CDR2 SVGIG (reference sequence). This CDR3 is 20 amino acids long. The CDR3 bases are TGTGCCTGGAGTCCCTCCTCACTAGCGATATGGAATAAAAGCTCCTACGAGCAGTACTTC. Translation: CAWSPSSLAIWNKSSYEQYF.

The CDR3 DNA follows: TGTGCCTGGAGTCCGGACAGCCCCTCTGGGGCCAACGTCCTGACTTTC. Protein: CAWSPDSPSGANVLTF. The genes are TRBV30 and TRBJ2-6, with TRBD1 as a possible D gene (6 bases). The germline V and J ends were trimmed by 2 bases and 0 bases, with 11 bases remaining between them. Germline CDR1 reads GTSNPN; CDR2 reads SVGIG (reference sequence). The CDR3 is 16 amino acids.

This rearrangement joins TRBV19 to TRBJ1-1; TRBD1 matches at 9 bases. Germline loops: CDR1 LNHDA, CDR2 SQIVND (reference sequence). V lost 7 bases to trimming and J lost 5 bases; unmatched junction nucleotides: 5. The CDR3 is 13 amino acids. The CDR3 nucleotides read TGTGCCAGTACCCAGACAGGGGGGACTGAAGCTTTCTTT. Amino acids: CASTQTGGTEAFF.

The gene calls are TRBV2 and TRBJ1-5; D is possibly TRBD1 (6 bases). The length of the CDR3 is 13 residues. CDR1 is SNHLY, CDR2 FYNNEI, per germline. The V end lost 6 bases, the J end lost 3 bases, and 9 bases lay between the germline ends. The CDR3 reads CASRGQLNQPQHF. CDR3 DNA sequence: TGTGCCAGCAGGGGACAACTCAATCAGCCCCAGCATTTT.

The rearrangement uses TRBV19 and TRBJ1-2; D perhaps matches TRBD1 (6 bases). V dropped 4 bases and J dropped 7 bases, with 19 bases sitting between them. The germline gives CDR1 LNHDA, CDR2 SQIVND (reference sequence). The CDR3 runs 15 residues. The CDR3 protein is CASSKGTWEQRGYTF. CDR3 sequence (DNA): TGTGCCAGTAGTAAGGGGACATGGGAGCAGCGTGGCTACACCTTC.

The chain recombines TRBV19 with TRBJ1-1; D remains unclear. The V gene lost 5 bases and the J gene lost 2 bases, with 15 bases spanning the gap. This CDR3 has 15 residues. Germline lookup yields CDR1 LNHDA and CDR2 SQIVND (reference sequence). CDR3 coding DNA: TGTGCCAGTAGTCCCCTCGGCGGGGTAAACACTGAAGCTTTCTTT. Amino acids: CASSPLGGVNTEAFF.

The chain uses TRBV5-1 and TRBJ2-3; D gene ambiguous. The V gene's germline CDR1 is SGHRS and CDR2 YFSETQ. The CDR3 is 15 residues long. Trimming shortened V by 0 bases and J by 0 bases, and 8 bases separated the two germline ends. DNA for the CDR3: TGCGCCAGCAGCTTGGAACTCCTGAGCACAGATACGCAGTATTTT. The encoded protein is CASSLELLSTDTQYF.

The CDR3 region is CASSLMGQGAQGYTF. For the CDR3, the DNA is TGTGCCAGCAGCTTAATGGGACAGGGGGCTCAGGGCTACACCTTC. The J gene is TRBJ1-2, the V gene TRBV7-8; TRBD1 matches at 12 bases. This CDR3 spans 15 amino acids. Germline V gives CDR1 SGHVS, CDR2 FQNEAQ. The J segment lost 8 bases and the V segment lost 2 bases, leaving 6 bases of the junction unmatched.

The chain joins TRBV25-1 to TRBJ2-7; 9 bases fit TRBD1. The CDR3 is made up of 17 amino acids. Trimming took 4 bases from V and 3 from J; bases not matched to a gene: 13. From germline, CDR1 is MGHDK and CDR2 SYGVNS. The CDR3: CASSGSGTGISFYEQYF. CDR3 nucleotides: TGTGCCAGCAGTGGATCCGGGACAGGGATTTCCTTCTACGAGCAGTACTTC.

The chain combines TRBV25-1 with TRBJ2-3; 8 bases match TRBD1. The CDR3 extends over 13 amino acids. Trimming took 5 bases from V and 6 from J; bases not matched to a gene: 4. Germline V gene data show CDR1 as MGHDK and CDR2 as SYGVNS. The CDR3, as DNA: TGTGCCAGCAGTCCCAGGACAGGGGATACGCAGTATTTT. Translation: CASSPRTGDTQYF.

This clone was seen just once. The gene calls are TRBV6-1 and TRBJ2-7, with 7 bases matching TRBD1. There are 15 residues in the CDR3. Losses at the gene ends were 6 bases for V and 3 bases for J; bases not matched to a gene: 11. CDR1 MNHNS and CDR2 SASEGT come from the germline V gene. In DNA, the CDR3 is TGTGCCAGCAGCGTACGGACAGGACGTGACTACGAGCAGTACTTC. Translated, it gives CASSVRTGRDYEQYF.

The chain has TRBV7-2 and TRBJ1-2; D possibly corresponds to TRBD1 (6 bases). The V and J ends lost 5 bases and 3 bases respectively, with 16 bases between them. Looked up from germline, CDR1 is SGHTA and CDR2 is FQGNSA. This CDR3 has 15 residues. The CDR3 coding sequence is TGTGCCAGCAGCCCACAGGGCCCCTCCGACTATGGCTACACCTTC. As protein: CASSPQGPSDYGYTF.

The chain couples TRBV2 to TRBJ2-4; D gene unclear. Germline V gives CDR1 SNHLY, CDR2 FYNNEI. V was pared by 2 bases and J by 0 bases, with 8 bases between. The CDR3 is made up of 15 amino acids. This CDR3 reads CASSENVIAKNIQYF. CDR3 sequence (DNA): TGTGCCAGCAGTGAAAATGTCATAGCCAAAAACATTCAGTACTTC.

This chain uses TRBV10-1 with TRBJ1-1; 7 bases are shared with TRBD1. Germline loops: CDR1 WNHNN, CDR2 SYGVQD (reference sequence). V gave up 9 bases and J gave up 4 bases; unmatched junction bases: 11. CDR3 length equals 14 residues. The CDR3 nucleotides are TGCGCCAGTGAGGCGACAGGGCAGGGCACTGAAGCTTTCTTT. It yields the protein CASEATGQGTEAFF.

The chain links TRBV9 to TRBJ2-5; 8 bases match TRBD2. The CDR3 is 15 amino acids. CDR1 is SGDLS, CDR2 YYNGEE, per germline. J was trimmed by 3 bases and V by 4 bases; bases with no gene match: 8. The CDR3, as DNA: TGTGCCAGCAGCTTTACGGGGGGGGACAAAGAGACCCAGTACTTC. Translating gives CASSFTGGDKETQYF.

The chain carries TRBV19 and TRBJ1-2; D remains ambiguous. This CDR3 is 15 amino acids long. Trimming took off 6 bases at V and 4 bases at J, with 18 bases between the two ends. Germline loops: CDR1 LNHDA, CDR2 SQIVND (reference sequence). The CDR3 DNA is TGTGCCAGTAGCCTGTTTGGCGGAGGAGGCTATGGCTACACCTTC. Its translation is CASSLFGGGGYGYTF.

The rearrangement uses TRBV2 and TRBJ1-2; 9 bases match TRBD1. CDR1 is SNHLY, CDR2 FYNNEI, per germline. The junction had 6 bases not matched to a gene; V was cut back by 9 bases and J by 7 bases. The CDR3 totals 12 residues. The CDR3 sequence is CASTGTGSGYTF. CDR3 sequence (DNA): TGTGCCAGTACAGGGACAGGGAGTGGCTACACCTTC.

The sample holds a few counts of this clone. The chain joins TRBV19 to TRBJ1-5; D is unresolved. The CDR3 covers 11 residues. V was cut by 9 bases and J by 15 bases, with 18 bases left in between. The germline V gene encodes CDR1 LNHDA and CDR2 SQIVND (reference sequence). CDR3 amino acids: CASVLNNERHF. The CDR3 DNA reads TGTGCCAGCGTCCTCAATAACGAGCGGCATTTT.

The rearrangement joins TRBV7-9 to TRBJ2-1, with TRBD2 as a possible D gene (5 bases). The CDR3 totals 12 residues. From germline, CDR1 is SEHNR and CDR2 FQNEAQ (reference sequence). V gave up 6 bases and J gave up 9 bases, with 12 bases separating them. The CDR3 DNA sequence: TGTGCCAGCAGTTCTGTCGGAGGTGAGCAGTTCTTC. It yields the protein CASSSVGGEQFF.

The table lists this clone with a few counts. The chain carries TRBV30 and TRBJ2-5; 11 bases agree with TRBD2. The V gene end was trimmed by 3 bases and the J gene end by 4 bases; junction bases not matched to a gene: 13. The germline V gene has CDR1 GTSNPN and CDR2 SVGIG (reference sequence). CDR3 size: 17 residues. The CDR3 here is CAWSGGASGRPGETQYF. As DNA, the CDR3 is TGTGCCTGGAGCGGTGGGGCTAGCGGGAGGCCGGGAGAGACCCAGTACTTC.

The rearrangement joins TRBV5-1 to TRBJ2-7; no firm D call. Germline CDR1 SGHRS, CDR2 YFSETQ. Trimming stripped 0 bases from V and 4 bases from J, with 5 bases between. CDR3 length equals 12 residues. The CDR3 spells CASSLDIYEQYF. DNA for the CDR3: TGCGCCAGCAGCTTGGACATTTACGAGCAGTACTTC.